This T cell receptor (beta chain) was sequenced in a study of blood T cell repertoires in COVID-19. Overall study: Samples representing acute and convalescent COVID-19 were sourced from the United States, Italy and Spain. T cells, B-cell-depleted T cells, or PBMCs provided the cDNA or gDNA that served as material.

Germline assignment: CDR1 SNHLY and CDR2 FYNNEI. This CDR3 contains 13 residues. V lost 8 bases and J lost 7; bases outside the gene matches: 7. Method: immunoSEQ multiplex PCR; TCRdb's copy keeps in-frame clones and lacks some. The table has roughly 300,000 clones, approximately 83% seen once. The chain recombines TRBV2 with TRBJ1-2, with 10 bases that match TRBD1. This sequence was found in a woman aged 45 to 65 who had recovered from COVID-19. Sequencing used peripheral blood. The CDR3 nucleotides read TGTGCCAGCGGAGGGACAGGGGTCGCTGGCTACACCTTC. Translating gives CASGGTGVAGYTF.